This T cell receptor (beta chain) was recorded in a study of healthy donors' naive CD4 and CD8 T cells. A remark on this clonotype: Its antigen is currently unknown.

Starting from around 500 ng of total RNA, TCR libraries were made with linear amplification. TCRdb fed the reads into MiXCR, producing one record per CDR3 protein. The table has approximately 180,000 distinct CDR3 sequences, nearly 75% seen once; the top ten hold less than 2.5%. The CDR3 contains 16 residues. The J segment lost 8 bases and the V segment lost 4 bases, leaving 6 bases of the junction unmatched. CDR1 and CDR2 from the germline V gene are LNHDA and SQIVND (reference sequence). Study-level points and caveats: About an eighth of CD4/CD8 propensity variance appeared explained by V, J and CDR3 charge. Negatively charged CDR3s marked CD8+ lineage; positively charged CDR3s marked CD4+ lineage. Most V and J genes were reportedly biased between naive CD4+ and CD8+ cells.

The material sequenced was naive CD4+ and CD8+ T cells sorted from blood, pooled from several donors. V is TRBV19 and J is TRBJ2-1; 15 nucleotides match TRBD2. The receptor was isolated from a pool of human donors in good health; the sample pools cells from several healthy donors. The CDR3 is CASSKTGTSGRYEQFF. The CDR3 DNA reads as TGTGCCAGTAGTAAGACCGGGACTAGCGGGAGGTATGAGCAGTTCTTC. Using reference TRBV19 and TRBJ2-1 for the parts outside the CDR3, the full variable domain is DGGITQSPKYLFRKEGQNVTLSCEQNLNHDAMYWYRQDPGQGLRLIYYSQIVNDFQKGDIAEGYSVSREKKESFPLTVTSAQKNPTAFYLCASSKTGTSGRYEQFFGPGTRLTVL.